The next 21 T cell receptor beta chains were all read from a single sample in a study of T cells in localized non-small cell lung cancer. TCRdb's copy holds only in-frame clones and misses some; the assay was immunoSEQ multiplex PCR. Of roughly 76,000 clones listed, around 82% are singletons. Source: PBMCs, taken before any cancer treatment. The receptor source for this set is a man aged 35 to 69 with stage II squamous cell lung carcinoma.

The V and J genes are TRBV28 and TRBJ2-5; D is unresolved. The germline V gene has CDR1 MDHEN and CDR2 SYDVKM. V was pared by 6 bases and J by 3 bases, with 14 bases between. CDR3 size: 14 residues. CDR3 sequence reads: CASSKGPKEETQYF. The CDR3 DNA reads TGTGCCAGCAGCAAAGGGCCGAAGGAAGAGACCCAGTACTTC.

The V call is TRBV19, the J call TRBJ2-2; TRBD2 matches 13 bases. The germline V gene encodes CDR1 LNHDA and CDR2 SQIVND (reference sequence). V was clipped by 3 bases and J by 2 bases; unmatched bases: 3. The CDR3 totals 17 residues. CDR3 DNA sequence: TGTGCCAGTAGTATCGGGACTAGCGGGATTAACACCGGGGAGCTGTTTTTT. It translates to CASSIGTSGINTGELFF.

This clone turned up a few times. Other DNA sequences in this specimen translate into the identical CDR3. This chain uses TRBV7-9 with TRBJ2-2, with D uncertain. Trimming removed 6 bases from V and 4 bases from J, with 6 bases in between. The CDR3 length is 12 residues. Per germline, CDR1 SEHNR and CDR2 FQNEAQ (reference sequence). The CDR3 loop reads CASSPRTGELFF. DNA of the CDR3: TGTGCCAGCAGTCCGCGCACCGGGGAGCTGTTTTTT.

Comment on this clone: Other nucleotide sequences in the sample specify the same CDR3. This chain uses TRBV5-1 with TRBJ2-5; D is possibly TRBD1 (5 bases). The CDR3 is 13 residues long. V dropped 0 bases and J dropped 3 bases, with 6 bases sitting between them. CDR1 is SGHRS, CDR2 YFSETQ, per germline. In DNA form, the CDR3 reads TGCGCCAGCAGCTTGGAGACAGAAGAGACCCAGTACTTC. Its protein is CASSLETEETQYF.

V and J are TRBV5-4 and TRBJ2-3, with TRBD1 matching 8 bases. The CDR3 length is 17 residues. CDR1 and CDR2 (germline): SGHNT, YYREEE (reference sequence). The junction had 13 bases not matched to a gene; V was cut back by 4 bases and J by 3 bases. The CDR3 loop is CASSPGGQGGLTDTQYF. Written as DNA, the CDR3 is TGTGCCAGCAGCCCAGGCGGACAGGGAGGATTAACAGATACGCAGTATTTT.

The V call is TRBV11-3, the J call TRBJ1-2; 8 bases are a match to TRBD1. CDR1 is SGHNT and CDR2 is YENEEA in the germline V gene. V trimming: 5 bases; J trimming: 6 bases; junction bases outside the gene matches: 5. The CDR3 covers 13 residues. CDR3 residues: CASSRGQGDGYTF. In nucleotides, the CDR3 is TGTGCCAGCAGCCGCGGACAGGGAGATGGCTACACCTTC.

V and J are TRBV11-2 and TRBJ1-4; D is unresolved. Per the germline V gene, CDR1 is SGHAT and CDR2 is FQNNGV. Trimming removed 5 bases at V and 8 bases at J, with 15 bases between. The CDR3 is made up of 14 amino acids. CDR3: CASSARQFSEKLFF. The CDR3, as DNA: TGTGCCAGCAGCGCAAGGCAATTTAGCGAAAAACTGTTTTTT.

The chain joins TRBV18 to TRBJ1-2; possible D gene TRBD1, 6 bases. Trimming shortened V by 2 bases and J by 5 bases, and 15 bases separated the two germline ends. CDR1 and CDR2 (germline): KGHSH, LQKENI. This CDR3 comprises 15 residues. DNA for the CDR3: TGTGCCAGCTCACCAGGGACACGAGGGGCTTATGGCTACACCTTC. The encoded protein is CASSPGTRGAYGYTF.

The chain links TRBV18 to TRBJ2-5; the D gene could be TRBD1 or TRBD2 (6 bases each). Germline CDR1 is KGHSH and CDR2 is LQKENI. V lost 3 bases to trimming and J lost 1 base, with 15 bases between them. The CDR3 is 16 residues long. The CDR3 here is CASSPQMRDTQETQYF. The CDR3 DNA reads as TGTGCCAGCTCACCCCAAATGCGGGACACCCAAGAGACCCAGTACTTC.

The CDR3 sequence is CASSLAAGTSGSKDNEQFF. The CDR3 DNA follows: TGTGCCAGCAGCTTGGCCGCAGGGACTAGCGGGAGTAAGGACAATGAGCAGTTCTTC. J is TRBJ2-1 and V is TRBV5-4, with TRBD2 matching 14 bases. Germline V gives CDR1 SGHNT, CDR2 YYREEE (reference sequence). The CDR3 extends over 19 amino acids. J gave up 5 bases and V 0 bases, and 10 bases lay outside the gene matches.

This chain connects TRBV28 to TRBJ2-3; 11 bases align to TRBD1. Per the germline V gene, CDR1 is MDHEN and CDR2 is SYDVKM. The CDR3 length is 14 residues. V shed 5 bases, J shed 7 bases, and the junction held 5 bases outside the gene matches. The CDR3 protein is CASSNWDRGNTQYF. CDR3 nucleotides: TGTGCCAGCAGTAACTGGGACAGGGGGAATACGCAGTATTTT.

This clone was seen more than once but under ten times. The rearrangement links TRBV7-9 to TRBJ1-5, with TRBD1 matching over 9 bases. Per the germline V gene, CDR1 is SEHNR and CDR2 is FQNEAQ (reference sequence). This CDR3 is built from 14 residues. Trimming removed 5 bases from V and 10 bases from J; junction bases left unmatched: 9. DNA of the CDR3: TGTGCCAGCAGCCGCGGGACAGGGAATACACCCCAGCATTTT. It specifies CASSRGTGNTPQHF.

This sequence joins TRBV5-6 and TRBJ2-7, with D perhaps TRBD1 or TRBD2 (5 bases each). Trimming pared 7 bases from V and 5 bases from J, leaving 16 bases between. The CDR3 totals 13 residues. Germline CDR1 SGHDT, CDR2 YYEEEE. The CDR3 loop is CASGSGPTHEQYF. The CDR3 DNA is TGTGCCAGCGGCTCGGGACCCACCCACGAGCAGTACTTC.

The chain uses TRBV5-1 and TRBJ2-2; D perhaps matches TRBD1 (5 bases). The CDR3 has 16 residues. The ends were cut back, 0 bases at V and 7 bases at J, with 16 bases in the middle. Germline V CDR1 and CDR2: SGHRS, YFSETQ. The CDR3 DNA reads as TGCGCCAGCAGCTTGGAGTTTTCGGACAATCTCGGGGAGCTGTTTTTT. Protein product: CASSLEFSDNLGELFF.

The chain employs TRBV2 and TRBJ1-2; D is undetermined. There are 14 residues in the CDR3. V was pared by 1 base and J by 4 bases, with 10 bases between. Per the germline V gene, CDR1 is SNHLY and CDR2 is FYNNEI. In DNA, the CDR3 is TGTGCCAGCAGTGAAGACCCGACATCCTATGGCTACACCTTC. Residues: CASSEDPTSYGYTF.

V and J are TRBV5-1 and TRBJ1-2, with D perhaps TRBD1 (5 bases). CDR1 is SGHRS, CDR2 YFSETQ, per germline. CDR3 size: 14 residues. V was cut by 2 bases and J by 3 bases, with 11 bases left in between. The CDR3 DNA reads TGCGCCAGCAGCTTCCAAGGGGAGGACTATGGCTACACCTTC. Its protein is CASSFQGEDYGYTF. Filled out from reference TRBV5-1 and TRBJ1-2, the complete variable domain reads KAGVTQTPRYLIKTRGQQVTLSCSPISGHRSVSWYQQTPGQGLQFLFEYFSETQRNKGNFPGRFSGRQFSNSRSEMNVSTLELGDSALYLCASSFQGEDYGYTFGSGTRLTVV.

J is TRBJ1-2 and V is TRBV7-2; no reliable D call. V was cut by 0 bases and J by 6 bases, with 11 bases left in between. The CDR3 runs to 14 residues. Germline V gene data show CDR1 as SGHTA and CDR2 as FQGNSA. The CDR3 region has the DNA TGTGCCAGCAGCTTAGCGGGGAACTTCCATGGCTACACCTTC. This gives the protein CASSLAGNFHGYTF.

This clone appeared once. This chain links TRBV7-6 with TRBJ1-1; D is uncertain. V was shortened by 5 bases and J by 1 base, with 11 bases between the two germline ends. The germline gives CDR1 SGHVS, CDR2 FNYEAQ. This CDR3 has 14 amino acids. As DNA, the CDR3 is TGTGCCAGCAGCCAGTATGGTTCGAACACTGAAGCTTTCTTT. It specifies CASSQYGSNTEAFF.

The chain uses TRBV19 and TRBJ1-5, with TRBD1 matching over 8 bases. The length of the CDR3 is 16 residues. V trimming: 10 bases; J trimming: 7 bases; junction bases outside the gene matches: 18. Germline-derived CDR1 and CDR2 are LNHDA and SQIVND (reference sequence). The CDR3 bases are TGTGCCACCAACCAGCGGGCAGGGGGCGTTAAGCAGCCCCAGCATTTT. Its protein product is CATNQRAGGVKQPQHF. The full variable domain, with the rest looked up from reference TRBV19 and TRBJ1-5, is DGGITQSPKYLFRKEGQNVTLSCEQNLNHDAMYWYRQDPGQGLRLIYYSQIVNDFQKGDIAEGYSVSREKKESFPLTVTSAQKNPTAFYLCATNQRAGGVKQPQHFGDGTRLSIL.

This chain uses TRBV2 with TRBJ1-3, with D unresolved. V was trimmed by 1 base and J by 4 bases, leaving 11 bases between them. CDR3 size: 15 residues. Germline-derived CDR1 and CDR2 are SNHLY and FYNNEI. The CDR3 DNA reads TGTGCCAGCAGTGAAGGGGGAAGTGGAGGAAACACCATATATTTT. Translated: CASSEGGSGGNTIYF.

This clone was counted once. The chain carries TRBV30 and TRBJ2-3; D gene unclear. V gave up 2 bases and J gave up 2 bases, with 5 bases separating them. The CDR3 loop spans 12 amino acids. The germline V gene encodes CDR1 GTSNPN and CDR2 SVGIG (reference sequence). CDR3 in amino acids: CAWSLSTDTQYF. The CDR3 bases are TGTGCCTGGAGTTTATCCACAGATACGCAGTATTTT. Using reference TRBV30 and TRBJ2-3 for the parts outside the CDR3, the full variable domain is SQTIHQWPATLVQPVGSPLSLECTVEGTSNPNLYWYRQAAGRGLQLLFYSVGIGQISSEVPQNLSASRPQDRQFILSSKKLLLSDSGFYLCAWSLSTDTQYFGPGTRLTVL.